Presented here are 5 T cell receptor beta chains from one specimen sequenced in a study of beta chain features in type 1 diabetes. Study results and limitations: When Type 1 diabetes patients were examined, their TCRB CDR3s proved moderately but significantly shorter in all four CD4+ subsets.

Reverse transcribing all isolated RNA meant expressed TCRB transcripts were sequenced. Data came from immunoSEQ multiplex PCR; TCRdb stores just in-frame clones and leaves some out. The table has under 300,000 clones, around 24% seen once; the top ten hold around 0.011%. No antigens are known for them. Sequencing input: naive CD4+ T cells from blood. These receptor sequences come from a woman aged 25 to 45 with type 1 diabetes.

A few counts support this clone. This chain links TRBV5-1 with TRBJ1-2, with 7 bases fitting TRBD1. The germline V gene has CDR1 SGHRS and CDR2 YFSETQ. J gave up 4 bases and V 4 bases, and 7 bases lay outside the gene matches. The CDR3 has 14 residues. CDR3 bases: TGCGCCAGCAGCCTGTCGACAGGGATCTATGGCTACACCTTC. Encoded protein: CASSLSTGIYGYTF.

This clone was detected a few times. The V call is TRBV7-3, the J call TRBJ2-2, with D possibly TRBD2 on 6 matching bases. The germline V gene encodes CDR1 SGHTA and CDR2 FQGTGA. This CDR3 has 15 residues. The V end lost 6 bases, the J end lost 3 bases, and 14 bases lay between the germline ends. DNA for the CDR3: TGTGCCAGCAGGCTTCTTAGCGGATACACCGGGGAGCTGTTTTTT. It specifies CASRLLSGYTGELFF.

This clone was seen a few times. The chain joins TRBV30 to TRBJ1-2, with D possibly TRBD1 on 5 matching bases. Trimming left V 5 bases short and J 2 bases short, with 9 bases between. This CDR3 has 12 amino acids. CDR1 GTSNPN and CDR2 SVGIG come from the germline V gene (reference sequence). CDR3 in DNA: TGTGCCTGGGGAGGGACGAACTATGGCTACACCTTC. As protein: CAWGGTNYGYTF.

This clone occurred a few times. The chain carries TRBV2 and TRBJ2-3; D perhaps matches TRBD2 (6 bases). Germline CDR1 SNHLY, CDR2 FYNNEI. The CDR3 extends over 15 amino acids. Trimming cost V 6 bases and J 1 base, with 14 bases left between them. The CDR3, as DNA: TGTGCCAGCAGCCAGGCGGGACCTCGCACAGATACGCAGTATTTT. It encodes CASSQAGPRTDTQYF.

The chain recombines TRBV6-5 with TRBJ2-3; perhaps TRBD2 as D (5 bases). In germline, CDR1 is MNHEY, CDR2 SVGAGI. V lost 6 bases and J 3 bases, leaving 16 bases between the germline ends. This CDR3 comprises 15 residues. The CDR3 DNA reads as TGTGCCAGCAGAGCTTGGGAGTTGCAGACAGATACGCAGTATTTT. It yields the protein CASRAWELQTDTQYF.